Below, 2 T cell receptor beta chains from the same sample are listed, as sequenced in a study of blood T cell repertoires in COVID-19. Measured with immunoSEQ multiplex PCR; TCRdb has only the in-frame clones, and not every one. The data hold approximately 120,000 clones, with approximately 87% observed a single time. Sequencing was performed on peripheral blood. These receptors all come from an older woman with acute or convalescent COVID-19.

V gene TRBV19 combines with J gene TRBJ1-5; D is undetermined. The CDR3 has 16 residues. CDR1 and CDR2 (germline): LNHDA, SQIVND (reference sequence). With 4 bases removed from V and 7 bases from J, the gap between germline ends came to 20 bases. CDR3 region: CASSTPASGGPQPQHF. The CDR3 DNA follows: TGTGCCAGTAGTACACCGGCCAGTGGAGGGCCCCAGCCCCAGCATTTT.

This clone was counted once. The gene calls are TRBV3-1 (or the pseudogene TRBV3-2) and TRBJ2-7, with TRBD2 as a possible D gene (6 bases). This CDR3 is 13 amino acids long. From germline, CDR1 is LGHDT and CDR2 YNNKEL (reference sequence). The V gene lost 2 bases and the J gene lost 6 bases, with 11 bases spanning the gap. The CDR3: CASSQLRGIEQYF. The CDR3 DNA sequence: TGTGCCAGCAGCCAACTTCGCGGGATCGAGCAGTACTTC.